These 24 T cell receptor beta chains originate from one sample sequenced in a study of blood T cell repertoires in COVID-19. Profiled with immunoSEQ multiplex PCR; TCRdb holds only in-frame clones, not every one. The sample yields around 300,000 clones, under 90% seen once. Material for sequencing was PBMCs or T cells enriched from blood (not recorded which). The receptor source for this set is a woman in her forties who had recovered from COVID-19.

This CDR3 reads CASSGIGVSDPNSPLHF. CDR3 bases: TGTGCCAGCAGCGGAATCGGGGTATCTGACCCCAATTCACCCCTCCACTTT. The J gene is TRBJ1-6, the V gene TRBV2; D remains unclear. CDR3 length: 17 amino acids. The germline CDR1 and CDR2 sequences are SNHLY and FYNNEI. Trimming took 6 bases from V and 7 from J, leaving 22 bases between them.

V and J are TRBV2 and TRBJ2-1, with TRBD1 matching over 9 bases. CDR3 length equals 15 residues. The germline CDR1 and CDR2 sequences are SNHLY and FYNNEI. After removal of 0 bases from V and 6 bases from J, the junction contained 3 bases not matched to a gene. CDR3: CASSEADRGANEQFF. Written as DNA, the CDR3 is TGTGCCAGCAGTGAAGCGGACAGGGGAGCCAATGAGCAGTTCTTC.

The rearrangement links TRBV4-1 to TRBJ1-3, with D uncertain. V lost 5 bases and J 0 bases, leaving 11 bases between the germline ends. Germline CDR1 reads MGHRA; CDR2 reads YSYEKL. CDR3 length: 15 residues. CDR3 nucleotides: TGCGCCAGCAGCGATAACAGATTCTCTGGAAACACCATATATTTT. Amino acid sequence: CASSDNRFSGNTIYF.

The chain couples TRBV7-9 to TRBJ1-2; unclear D gene. The V gene's germline CDR1 is SEHNR and CDR2 FQNEAQ (reference sequence). V lost 5 bases, J lost 3 bases, and 16 bases lay in between. The CDR3 sequence is 15 residues long. CDR3 nucleotides: TGTGCCAGCAGCCCTGGTTCCGGCGAGGACTATGGCTACACCTTC. Translating gives CASSPGSGEDYGYTF.

CDR3 bases: TGTGCCAGTCATTCTCCGGGTGAGGGTCACAATGAGCAGTTCTTC. Translated, it gives CASHSPGEGHNEQFF. The rearrangement joins TRBV19 to TRBJ2-1; D might be TRBD2 (5 bases). CDR1 LNHDA and CDR2 SQIVND come from the germline V gene (reference sequence). V lost 8 bases, J lost 5 bases, and 19 bases lay in between. This CDR3 comprises 15 residues. Full variable domain (missing parts from reference TRBV19 and TRBJ2-1): DGGITQSPKYLFRKEGQNVTLSCEQNLNHDAMYWYRQDPGQGLRLIYYSQIVNDFQKGDIAEGYSVSREKKESFPLTVTSAQKNPTAFYLCASHSPGEGHNEQFFGPGTRLTVL.

The rearrangement joins TRBV4-1 to TRBJ2-7; 9 bases agree with TRBD2. The V and J ends lost 6 bases and 0 bases, in that order; junction bases with no gene match: 6. This CDR3 is 15 amino acids long. Germline assignment: CDR1 MGHRA and CDR2 YSYEKL. CDR3 protein: CASSRSGGFSYEQYF. The CDR3 DNA reads TGCGCCAGCAGTCGCAGCGGGGGGTTCTCCTACGAGCAGTACTTC.

The chain links TRBV2 to TRBJ1-4; 7 nucleotides line up with TRBD1. In germline, CDR1 is SNHLY, CDR2 FYNNEI. The ends lost 11 bases at V and 0 bases at J; junction bases unmatched: 18. CDR3 length: 18 amino acids. The CDR3 region has the DNA TGTGCCTCTCAATCGGAGACAGGGTCGTTTGCAACTAATGAAAAACTGTTTTTT. It translates to CASQSETGSFATNEKLFF.

The chain has TRBV6-5 and TRBJ2-5; TRBD2 matches 9 bases. This CDR3 spans 15 amino acids. Germline V gene sequence: CDR1 MNHEY, CDR2 SVGAGI. After removal of 3 bases from V and 3 bases from J, the junction contained 5 bases not matched to a gene. CDR3 sequence reads: CASSYAGGHKETQYF. The CDR3 DNA reads as TGTGCCAGCAGTTATGCGGGGGGGCACAAAGAGACCCAGTACTTC.

The gene calls are TRBV4-3 and TRBJ1-1; D might be TRBD1 (6 bases). Germline-derived CDR1 and CDR2 are LGHNA and YSLEER. V lost 1 base to trimming and J lost 3 bases, with 21 bases between them. The CDR3 contains 18 residues. The CDR3: CASSQARGGGGLDTEAFF. The CDR3 nucleotides are TGCGCCAGCAGCCAAGCTCGCGGGGGAGGGGGGCTTGACACTGAAGCTTTCTTT.

This clone appeared a single time. The chain has TRBV18 and TRBJ1-5; D possibly corresponds to TRBD1 (6 bases). Deletions cut 1 base from V and 2 bases from J, with 12 bases between. Looked up from germline, CDR1 is KGHSH and CDR2 is LQKENI. This CDR3 comprises 16 residues. CDR3 nucleotide sequence: TGTGCCAGCTCACCACGAGGGGGGGCTGGCAATCAGCCCCAGCATTTT. It is translated as CASSPRGGAGNQPQHF.

The DNA of the CDR3 is TGTGCCAGCAGCTTGGGAGCAGGGTCGCTATATGGCTACACCTTC. Translation: CASSLGAGSLYGYTF. This rearrangement joins TRBV5-8 to TRBJ1-2, with D perhaps matching TRBD1 (5 bases). This CDR3 spans 15 amino acids. V dropped 0 bases and J dropped 5 bases, with 14 bases sitting between them. The V gene's germline CDR1 is SGHTS and CDR2 YDEGEE.

A single count supports this clone. The rearrangement uses TRBV5-1 and TRBJ1-4; D gene uncertain. The CDR3 loop spans 15 amino acids. The V gene lost 4 bases and the J gene lost 0 bases, with 10 bases spanning the gap. CDR1 SGHRS and CDR2 YFSETQ come from the germline V gene. In DNA form, the CDR3 reads TGCGCCAGCAGCCCCCTCCCCGCAACTAATGAAAAACTGTTTTTT. Protein: CASSPLPATNEKLFF. Together with reference TRBV5-1 and TRBJ1-4, the CDR3 gives the full variable domain: KAGVTQTPRYLIKTRGQQVTLSCSPISGHRSVSWYQQTPGQGLQFLFEYFSETQRNKGNFPGRFSGRQFSNSRSEMNVSTLELGDSALYLCASSPLPATNEKLFFGSGTQLSVL.

As regards this clone: Germline and junction disagree at one end, which may indicate a read error. The CDR3 protein is CASSLEVSRGELFF. The CDR3 bases are TGTGCTAGCAGCTTAGAGGTCTCCAGGGGGGAGCTGTTTTTT. The chain uses TRBV7-7 and TRBJ2-2; D unclear. Germline V gene lookup returns CDR1 SSHAT and CDR2 FNYEAQ (reference sequence). CDR3 length: 14 residues.

The chain carries TRBV24-1 and TRBJ2-1; D not certain. The ends were cut back, 3 bases at V and 7 bases at J, with 15 bases in the middle. Germline assignment: CDR1 KGHDR and CDR2 SFDVKD. CDR3 length: 15 amino acids. The CDR3 region has the DNA TGTGCCACCAGTGATCGACGAACCCTGAGGAATGAGCAGTTCTTC. Its protein is CATSDRRTLRNEQFF.

CDR3 DNA: TGCGCCAGCAGCTTGTTTCAGGGGAACACTGAAGCTTTCTTT. Amino acids: CASSLFQGNTEAFF. The V gene is TRBV5-1, the J gene TRBJ1-1; TRBD1 is a possible D gene (5 bases). Trimming took 1 base from V and 1 from J, leaving 8 bases between them. Germline V gene lookup returns CDR1 SGHRS and CDR2 YFSETQ. This CDR3 has 14 amino acids.

This chain connects TRBV24-1 to TRBJ2-1; a possible D gene is TRBD1 (5 bases). The ends were cut back, 3 bases at V and 8 bases at J, with 10 bases in the middle. The CDR3 length is 13 residues. CDR1 and CDR2 (germline): KGHDR, SFDVKD. CDR3 nucleotides: TGTGCCACCAGTGATGCAGGGTTCGATGAGCAGTTCTTC. Its protein product is CATSDAGFDEQFF.

This chain uses TRBV4-1 with TRBJ2-1, with TRBD1 matching 8 bases. The V and J ends lost 0 bases and 5 bases, in that order; junction bases with no gene match: 6. The germline V gene encodes CDR1 MGHRA and CDR2 YSYEKL. The CDR3 runs to 16 residues. CDR3 bases: TGCGCCAGCAGCCAAGATCCGGGACAGGCCCACAATGAGCAGTTCTTC. Translation: CASSQDPGQAHNEQFF.

Only a few counts were recorded for this clone. The genes are TRBV5-1 and TRBJ1-1; 7 nucleotides align to TRBD1. The CDR3 consists of 15 residues. V gave up 4 bases and J gave up 2 bases; unmatched junction bases: 8. CDR1 is SGHRS and CDR2 is YFSETQ in the germline V gene. The CDR3 DNA reads as TGCGCCAGCAGCAGACAGGGCGGAGGCAACACTGAAGCTTTCTTT. Its protein is CASSRQGGGNTEAFF.

This chain connects TRBV5-1 to TRBJ1-1, with a possible D match to TRBD1 (6 bases). CDR3 length: 14 amino acids. The germline V and J ends were trimmed by 4 bases and 2 bases, with 12 bases remaining between them. CDR1 is SGHRS and CDR2 is YFSETQ in the germline V gene. The CDR3 region has the DNA TGCGCCAGCAGCGTCGTGACAGGAAACACTGAAGCTTTCTTT. It yields the protein CASSVVTGNTEAFF.

J is TRBJ1-3 and V is TRBV9; the match to TRBD1 covers 12 bases. There are 15 residues in the CDR3. V was clipped by 5 bases and J by 5 bases; unmatched bases: 5. CDR1 is SGDLS, CDR2 YYNGEE, per germline. CDR3 coding DNA: TGTGCCAGCAGAGCCGGGACAGGGGGCAGAAACACCATATATTTT. It translates to CASRAGTGGRNTIYF. The whole variable domain, remainder taken from reference TRBV9 and TRBJ1-3, is DSGVTQTPKHLITATGQRVTLRCSPRSGDLSVYWYQQSLDQGLQFLIQYYNGEERAKGNILERFSAQQFPDLHSELNLSSLELGDSALYFCASRAGTGGRNTIYFGEGSWLTVV.

The chain is built from TRBV6-4 and TRBJ1-1, with D tentatively TRBD1 (6 bases). Trimming removed 0 bases from V and 10 bases from J, with 15 bases in between. Looked up from germline, CDR1 is MRHNA and CDR2 is SNTAGT. This CDR3 is built from 14 residues. The CDR3 DNA follows: TGTGCCAGCAGTGACTCCGCAGGGGCTGGGGGAGCTTTCTTT. Amino acid sequence: CASSDSAGAGGAFF.

The rearrangement links TRBV4-1 to TRBJ2-3; a weak D match, TRBD2 (6 bases). Germline CDR1 MGHRA, CDR2 YSYEKL. The CDR3 runs 17 residues. Trimming removed 5 bases from V and 2 bases from J, with 20 bases in between. The CDR3 DNA reads as TGCGCCAGCAGCACCCGGGACTTTTGGGATGACACAGATACGCAGTATTTT. As protein: CASSTRDFWDDTDTQYF.

The genes are TRBV29-1 and TRBJ2-1, with 10 bases identical to TRBD2. The CDR3 sequence is 15 residues long. Germline loops: CDR1 SQVTM, CDR2 ANQGSEA. The V segment lost 4 bases and the J segment 5 bases; nucleotides outside the gene matches: 8. CDR3 region: CSVAWTSGGDNEQFF. CDR3 in DNA: TGCAGCGTTGCCTGGACTAGCGGTGGGGACAATGAGCAGTTCTTC.

The chain links TRBV6-6 to TRBJ1-1, with a tentative D call TRBD1 (6 bases). This CDR3 has 14 residues. CDR1 and CDR2 from the germline V gene are MNHNY and SVGAGI (reference sequence). The V end was cut by 0 bases, the J end by 5 bases, with 10 bases between. The CDR3 region is CASSYSQGWTEAFF. CDR3 in DNA: TGTGCCAGCAGTTACTCACAGGGATGGACTGAAGCTTTCTTT.